Listed here are 15 T cell receptor beta chains from one sample, sequenced in a study of technical replicates of blood from four donors. The table came from immunoSEQ multiplex PCR; TCRdb's copy has only in-frame clones and leaves some out. There are more than 55,000 clones in the sample; approximately 90% occur only once, and 4.7% lies in the top ten. What was sequenced was PBMCs. These TCRs come from a human donor in good health. Some clones in this sample may be carry-over from other donors' samples.

The chain has TRBV5-1 and TRBJ2-2, with D unresolved. The CDR3 extends over 14 amino acids. Trimming shortened V by 4 bases and J by 2 bases, and 9 bases separated the two germline ends. Germline CDR1 and CDR2: SGHRS and YFSETQ. CDR3 sequence reads: CASSARSNTGELFF. CDR3 sequence (DNA): TGCGCCAGCAGCGCACGGTCAAACACCGGGGAGCTGTTTTTT.

This chain connects TRBV4-1 to TRBJ2-7; TRBD1 agrees at 7 bases. The CDR3 has 18 amino acids. Germline lookup yields CDR1 MGHRA and CDR2 YSYEKL. The trim removed 1 base at V and 7 bases at J, leaving 19 bases unmatched. The CDR3 sequence: CASSQGQGGVRFAPEQYF. The DNA of the CDR3 is TGCGCCAGCAGCCAAGGACAGGGTGGGGTCCGTTTCGCCCCTGAGCAGTACTTC.

In nucleotides, the CDR3 is TGTGCCAGTAGTATCCTTTCCGGTTACACTGAAGCTTTCTTT. Amino acid sequence: CASSILSGYTEAFF. The gene calls are TRBV19 and TRBJ1-1; D unresolved. Germline V lookup: CDR1 LNHDA, CDR2 SQIVND (reference sequence). Trimming took 3 bases from V and 3 from J, leaving 11 bases between them. The CDR3 runs to 14 residues.

V is TRBV9 and J is TRBJ1-2; the match to TRBD1 covers 12 bases. With V trimmed by 0 bases and J by 7 bases, 13 bases remained unmatched. Per the germline V gene, CDR1 is SGDLS and CDR2 is YYNGEE. CDR3 length equals 18 residues. In DNA, the CDR3 is TGTGCCAGCAGCGTAGCTACTCTTGGGGGACAGGGGGCTTTTGGCTACACCTTC. The encoded protein is CASSVATLGGQGAFGYTF.

The V call is TRBV27, the J call TRBJ2-5; 10 bases are shared with TRBD2. V lost 4 bases and J lost 1; bases outside the gene matches: 9. The CDR3 has 17 residues. Germline assignment: CDR1 MNHEY and CDR2 SMNVEV (reference sequence). The CDR3 DNA reads as TGTGCCAGCAGTTCGTGGTCTAGCGGGAGCCCCCAAGAGACCCAGTACTTC. It codes for CASSSWSSGSPQETQYF.

The chain carries TRBV29-1 and TRBJ2-7; 13 bases agree with TRBD2. CDR1 SQVTM and CDR2 ANQGSEA come from the germline V gene. This CDR3 contains 14 residues. Trimming removed 3 bases from V and 3 bases from J; junction bases left unmatched: 2. Here the CDR3 reads CSVETSGGSYEQYF. The CDR3, as DNA: TGCAGCGTTGAGACTAGCGGGGGGAGCTACGAGCAGTACTTC.

This chain connects TRBV5-6 to TRBJ2-5, with TRBD2 matching over 10 bases. With V trimmed by 1 base and J by 6 bases, 12 bases remained unmatched. Germline V lookup: CDR1 SGHDT, CDR2 YYEEEE. The CDR3 extends over 17 amino acids. CDR3 protein: CASSLTRGASGRQTQYF. In nucleotides, the CDR3 is TGTGCCAGCAGCTTGACCCGGGGGGCTAGCGGGAGACAGACCCAGTACTTC.

Here the CDR3 reads CASTQRLAGVNEQFF. DNA of the CDR3: TGTGCCAGCACCCAACGCCTAGCGGGGGTCAATGAGCAGTTCTTC. The chain couples TRBV6-5 to TRBJ2-1, with 10 positions matching TRBD2. The germline V gene encodes CDR1 MNHEY and CDR2 SVGAGI. This CDR3 has 15 residues. The V and J ends lost 7 bases and 6 bases, in that order; junction bases with no gene match: 9.

The J gene is TRBJ2-3, the V gene TRBV7-9, with unresolved D. The CDR3 extends over 18 amino acids. Germline lookup yields CDR1 SEHNR and CDR2 FQNEAQ (reference sequence). The ends were cut back, 0 bases at V and 1 base at J, with 17 bases in the middle. CDR3 in DNA: TGTGCCAGCAGCTTAGCGGTGGGCAGTCGCGTCGGCACAGATACGCAGTATTTT. It encodes CASSLAVGSRVGTDTQYF.

This chain connects TRBV6-4 to TRBJ1-1, with D possibly being TRBD1 (6 bases). The CDR3 sequence is 14 residues long. V lost 4 bases, J lost 1 base, and 10 bases lay in between. Germline CDR1 MRHNA, CDR2 SNTAGT. The CDR3 region is CASSVSGENTEAFF. The CDR3 DNA follows: TGTGCCAGCAGTGTTTCAGGGGAGAACACTGAAGCTTTCTTT.

V usage is TRBV5-1 and J usage is TRBJ2-5; TRBD1 might be the D (5 bases). This CDR3 comprises 16 residues. The germline CDR1 and CDR2 sequences are SGHRS and YFSETQ. V gave up 2 bases and J gave up 0 bases, with 14 bases separating them. This chain's CDR3 is CASSLILQANQETQYF. Written as DNA, the CDR3 is TGCGCCAGCAGCTTAATCCTACAGGCGAACCAAGAGACCCAGTACTTC.

This chain connects TRBV15 to TRBJ1-2; no reliable D call. V was shortened by 0 bases and J by 5 bases, with 10 bases between the two germline ends. CDR3 size: 14 residues. In germline, CDR1 is LNHNV, CDR2 YYDKDF (reference sequence). CDR3 residues: CATSRDASDYGYTF. The CDR3 DNA is TGTGCCACCAGCAGAGATGCGTCCGATTATGGCTACACCTTC.

This clone has only one observation. The CDR3 sequence is CASSERVGAAQETQYF. The CDR3 DNA reads TGTGCCAGCAGTGAACGGGTTGGAGCGGCCCAAGAGACCCAGTACTTC. The chain has TRBV6-1 and TRBJ2-5; TRBD2 might be the D (5 bases). V shed 2 bases and J shed 1 base, with 14 bases lying between them. There are 16 residues in the CDR3. In germline, CDR1 is MNHNS, CDR2 SASEGT.

The chain combines TRBV4-3 with TRBJ2-7, with TRBD1 identical over 8 bases. The V gene end was trimmed by 0 bases and the J gene end by 5 bases; junction bases not matched to a gene: 3. Looked up from germline, CDR1 is LGHNA and CDR2 is YSLEER. CDR3 length: 14 residues. The CDR3 sequence is CASSQDEQGDEQYF. The DNA of the CDR3 is TGCGCCAGCAGCCAAGATGAACAGGGGGACGAGCAGTACTTC.

The V call is TRBV5-6, the J call TRBJ2-1; D might be TRBD2 (6 bases). This CDR3 is 16 amino acids long. The V and J ends lost 2 bases and 2 bases respectively, with 14 bases between them. The germline CDR1 and CDR2 sequences are SGHDT and YYEEEE. The CDR3 region is CASSLRLVGPYNEQFF. As DNA, the CDR3 is TGTGCCAGCAGCTTACGACTAGTGGGTCCCTACAATGAGCAGTTCTTC.